The 11 T cell receptor beta chains listed next were all sequenced from one sample in a study of shared clonotypes between healthy human individuals. Clones were sequenced by immunoSEQ multiplex PCR, and TCRdb holds only the in-frame ones, with some missing. The data contain about 2.4 million clones, 90% to 95% of them singletons. Sequenced sample: naive CD4+ T cells from PBMCs. Specified subset: CD45RA+ positively selected. All receptors derive from a man aged 18 to 35 in good health. Some clones in this sample may be carry-over from other donors' samples.

This clone was detected only once. The chain recombines TRBV2 with TRBJ1-6, with unresolved D. V lost 4 bases, J lost 4 bases, and 8 bases lay in between. Germline values: CDR1 SNHLY, CDR2 FYNNEI. The CDR3 is 14 residues long. The CDR3 DNA sequence: TGTGCCAGCAGTGTATCGGGGTATAATTCACCCCTCCACTTT. As protein: CASSVSGYNSPLHF.

The J gene is TRBJ1-1, the V gene TRBV23-1; TRBD1 matches at 7 bases. TRBV23-1 is an open reading frame whose function is uncertain. Germline trimming cut 2 bases from V and 5 bases from J; bases unmatched to any gene: 11. CDR3 size: 16 residues. The CDR3 DNA sequence: TGCGCCAGCAGTCAACCTCTCGACAGGGAGATGACTGAAGCTTTCTTT. Protein: CASSQPLDREMTEAFF.

Comments on this clone: Other DNA variants within this sample encode the same CDR3. V is TRBV28 and J is TRBJ2-7; unclear D gene. Germline values: CDR1 MDHEN, CDR2 SYDVKM. This CDR3 is built from 12 residues. V shed 7 bases and J shed 1 base, with 8 bases lying between them. CDR3 region: CASTRRSYEQYF. DNA for the CDR3: TGTGCCAGCACGAGGCGTTCCTACGAGCAGTACTTC.

This rearrangement joins TRBV10-3 to TRBJ2-7; 7 bases are shared with TRBD1. The CDR3 consists of 14 residues. V trimming: 2 bases; J trimming: 3 bases; junction bases outside the gene matches: 4. Germline CDR1 ENHRY, CDR2 SYGVKD. In DNA form, the CDR3 reads TGTGCCATCAGTGAGCCGGGGACAGTCTACGAGCAGTACTTC. Translation gives CAISEPGTVYEQYF.

The chain joins TRBV5-1 to TRBJ2-1; tentatively, D is TRBD2 (5 bases). The CDR3 length is 16 residues. V dropped 4 bases and J dropped 4 bases, with 18 bases sitting between them. Germline V gene lookup returns CDR1 SGHRS and CDR2 YFSETQ. DNA for the CDR3: TGCGCCAGCAGCAGCAGCGGAGATTCTTCGTACAATGAGCAGTTCTTC. Protein: CASSSSGDSSYNEQFF.

V gene TRBV4-3 combines with J gene TRBJ2-2; a possible D gene is TRBD2 (5 bases). V lost 1 base to trimming and J lost 7 bases, with 10 bases between them. The CDR3 contains 14 residues. The germline CDR1 and CDR2 sequences are LGHNA and YSLEER. The DNA for the CDR3 is TGCGCCAGCAGCCAAGTAACAGAGGGCGGGGAGCTGTTTTTT. Its protein product is CASSQVTEGGELFF.

V usage is TRBV9 and J usage is TRBJ2-2; 7 bases line up with TRBD2. The CDR3 spans 17 residues. Losses at the gene ends were 5 bases for V and 4 bases for J; bases not matched to a gene: 14. Germline values: CDR1 SGDLS, CDR2 YYNGEE. This CDR3 reads CASSEKRGVPGTGELFF. The CDR3 bases are TGTGCCAGCAGTGAGAAGCGGGGAGTTCCCGGCACCGGGGAGCTGTTTTTT.

V gene TRBV6-5 combines with J gene TRBJ1-2; 10 positions agree with TRBD1. V gave up 6 bases and J gave up 10 bases; unmatched junction bases: 11. Looked up from germline, CDR1 is MNHEY and CDR2 is SVGAGI. The CDR3 covers 14 residues. DNA for the CDR3: TGTGCCAGCAGACGCTGGACAGGGGGAATCGACTACACCTTC. This encodes CASRRWTGGIDYTF.

This chain uses TRBV7-9 with TRBJ2-1, with D perhaps TRBD2 (5 bases). Between the trimmed V and J ends, which lost 3 bases and 10 bases, there was a span of 10 bases. This CDR3 has 12 residues. The germline V gene encodes CDR1 SEHNR and CDR2 FQNEAQ (reference sequence). DNA for the CDR3: TGTGCCAGCAGCTTCCTGGACTCAGAGCAGTTCTTC. Translated: CASSFLDSEQFF.

The genes are TRBV9 and TRBJ2-1; D gene unclear. This CDR3 has 14 amino acids. The germline CDR1 and CDR2 sequences are SGDLS and YYNGEE. V lost 4 bases to trimming and J lost 8 bases, with 16 bases between them. CDR3 region: CASSRRGESDEQFF. CDR3 sequence (DNA): TGTGCCAGCAGCCGGAGAGGCGAAAGCGATGAGCAGTTCTTC.

The chain recombines TRBV7-2 with TRBJ2-1; D not resolved. Trimming removed 3 bases from V and 8 bases from J, with 14 bases in between. The CDR3 spans 14 residues. Germline V gives CDR1 SGHTA, CDR2 FQGNSA. The CDR3 is CASSLGIPPHEQFF. The CDR3 bases are TGTGCCAGCAGCTTGGGAATCCCCCCCCATGAGCAGTTCTTC.